This entry is about one T cell receptor (beta chain). Its antigen is still unknown. From the PCR reads, TCRdb called clonotypes with MiXCR, one entry per CDR3 protein. The repertoire includes under 600,000 distinct CDR3 sequences, about a quarter of them detected once, and around 0.76% sits in the top ten. This sample was included in a study of molecular identifiers for immune sequencing clone quantification. Study-wide results and caveats: Clones that exceeded 20 RNA copies held over 99% of effector molecules, yet under 1% in naive cells.

Trimming pared 8 bases from V and 4 bases from J, leaving 15 bases between. The germline CDR1 and CDR2 sequences are LNHDA and SQIVND (reference sequence). This CDR3 spans 13 amino acids. The V call is TRBV19, the J call TRBJ2-7; D is possibly TRBD1 or TRBD2 (5 bases each). Source material: naive CD8+ T cells from blood, with Jurkat cell RNA spiked in. Subset defined: FACS-sorted CD8+CD4-CCR7+CD45RA+ naive T cells. The sequence derives from a human donor in good health. Some libraries in this study had Jurkat cell RNA spiked in. DNA for the CDR3: TGTGCCAGTCGCTCGGGACGGATGTACGAGCAGTACTTC. Translating gives CASRSGRMYEQYF.